One sample yielded the 23 T cell receptor beta chains listed below, sequenced in a study of blood T cells in healthy people across ages. Sample-barcoded 5' priming and a J-beta primer mix drove a second PCR of about 6 to 12 cycles. MiXCR, applied by TCRdb to the 5' RACE reads, yields one record per CDR3 protein. This table has about a million distinct CDR3 sequences, approximately 50% appearing once. Sequenced sample: blood. The receptor set was obtained from a woman aged 55 to 70 in good health.

The chain links TRBV21-1 to TRBJ2-7; the table's TRBD1 call for D was not verified on the DNA. TRBV21-1 is classified as a pseudogene. This CDR3 is built from 16 residues. This CDR3 is CASSKAPGTGDYGQYF. CDR3 in DNA: TGTGCCAGCAGCAAAGCCCCCGGGACAGGGGACTACGGGCAGTACTTC.

The chain links TRBV7-2 to TRBJ2-5; 7 bases fit TRBD2. The J call is doubtful: the DNA matches TRBJ2-7 better. The CDR3 extends over 16 amino acids. Per germline, CDR1 SGHTA and CDR2 FQGNSA. In DNA form, the CDR3 reads TGTGCCAGCAGCTTAGGTTCTAGCGGAAGACCCTACGAGCAGTACTTC. Translating gives CASSLGSSGRPYEQYF.

This chain uses TRBV7-9 with TRBJ1-4; no clear D. Trimming pared 5 bases from V and 3 bases from J, leaving 16 bases between. The germline V gene encodes CDR1 SEHNR and CDR2 FQNEAQ (reference sequence). This CDR3 is built from 16 residues. The CDR3 here is CASSQWEPKANEKLFF. CDR3 DNA sequence: TGTGCCAGCAGCCAATGGGAGCCCAAGGCTAATGAAAAACTGTTTTTT.

This clonotype was counted ten times or more. CDR3 sequence: CASSLSGFQETQYF. The CDR3, as DNA: TGTGCCAGCAGCTTATCGGGGTTCCAAGAGACCCAGTACTTC. V and J are TRBV7-2 and TRBJ2-5; a weak D match, TRBD2 (5 bases). This CDR3 contains 14 residues. CDR1 SGHTA and CDR2 FQGNSA come from the germline V gene. The V end was cut by 2 bases, the J end by 1 base, with 8 bases between.

This clonotype occurred a few times. The chain employs TRBV6-5 and TRBJ2-7, with TRBD2 matching over 12 bases. The CDR3 extends over 15 amino acids. The germline V gene has CDR1 MNHEY and CDR2 SVGAGI. The junction had 5 bases not matched to a gene; V was cut back by 6 bases and J by 2 bases. The CDR3 region is CASRGRLAGAYEQYF. DNA for the CDR3: TGTGCCAGCAGGGGAAGACTAGCGGGAGCCTACGAGCAGTACTTC.

This clonotype was seen a handful of times. The CDR3 here is CASSLGGATSEQYF. The DNA for the CDR3 is TGTGCCAGCAGCCTGGGTGGAGCAACTTCGGAGCAGTACTTC. This chain uses TRBV28 with TRBJ2-7; D gene uncertain. The CDR3 consists of 14 residues. V was clipped by 6 bases and J by 7 bases, with 19 bases between them. The V gene's germline CDR1 is MDHEN and CDR2 SYDVKM.

This chain uses TRBV5-1 with TRBJ2-3; tentatively, D is TRBD2 (6 bases). The CDR3 totals 15 residues. Trimming stripped 4 bases from V and 5 bases from J, with 17 bases between. The germline V gene encodes CDR1 SGHRS and CDR2 YFSETQ. The CDR3 DNA reads as TGCGCCAGCAGCGCCTACCGGGAGATGAAAGATACGCAGTATTTT. As protein: CASSAYREMKDTQYF.

The V call is TRBV15, the J call TRBJ1-2; no firm D call. From germline, CDR1 is LNHNV and CDR2 YYDKDF (reference sequence). The CDR3 loop spans 13 amino acids. Trimming cost V 9 bases and J 7 bases, with 18 bases left between them. CDR3 protein: CATSVDLRCGYTF. DNA of the CDR3: TGTGCCACGTCCGTGGACTTAAGGTGTGGCTACACCTTC.

The V call is TRBV7-2, the J call TRBJ1-2; D gene unclear. This CDR3 is built from 13 residues. Germline lookup yields CDR1 SGHTA and CDR2 FQGNSA. V shed 2 bases and J shed 5 bases, with 9 bases lying between them. The CDR3 protein is CASSLWAEYGYTF. CDR3 sequence (DNA): TGTGCCAGCAGCTTATGGGCAGAGTATGGCTACACCTTC.

The rearrangement links TRBV7-2 to TRBJ2-3, with a possible D match to TRBD1 (6 bases). CDR3 length: 13 amino acids. CDR1 is SGHTA and CDR2 is FQGNSA in the germline V gene. With 5 bases removed from V and 6 bases from J, the gap between germline ends came to 12 bases. CDR3 region: CASSIQGSDTQYF. The CDR3 nucleotides are TGTGCCAGCAGCATACAGGGTTCGGATACGCAGTATTTT.

The rearrangement links TRBV4-1 to TRBJ2-1, with 10 bases identical to TRBD2. CDR3 length: 17 amino acids. From germline, CDR1 is MGHRA and CDR2 YSYEKL. Trimming removed 2 bases from V and 2 bases from J; junction bases left unmatched: 6. CDR3 amino acids: CASSQSSLAGTYNEQFF. The CDR3 nucleotides read TGCGCCAGCAGCCAATCGTCACTAGCGGGAACCTACAATGAGCAGTTCTTC.

This clonotype was counted only a few times. In nucleotides, the CDR3 is TGTGCCAGCTCGGTCGAGGACCGGGCCCCTGTTGTAGAGACCCAGTACTTC. It codes for CASSVEDRAPVVETQYF. The gene calls are TRBV6-2 or TRBV6-3 and TRBJ2-5; D not resolved. Trimming cost V 8 bases and J 4 bases, with 26 bases left between them. The CDR3 length is 17 residues. Germline V gene lookup returns CDR1 MNHEY and CDR2 SVGEGT.

This chain joins TRBV12-3 or TRBV12-4 and TRBJ2-1, with 10 bases fitting TRBD2. V trimming: 3 bases; J trimming: 0 bases; junction bases outside the gene matches: 2. The CDR3 has 16 residues. Here the CDR3 DNA reads TGTGCCAGCAGTTTGACTAGCGGGTTCTCCTACAATGAGCAGTTCTTC. This sequence encodes CASSLTSGFSYNEQFF.

The chain combines TRBV20-1 with TRBJ2-4, with a possible D match to TRBD1 (5 bases). CDR1 DFQATT and CDR2 SNEGSKA come from the germline V gene (reference sequence). The CDR3 length is 17 residues. Trimming pared 0 bases from V and 2 bases from J, leaving 17 bases between. The CDR3 sequence: CSARDGARPRPKNIQYF. The CDR3 nucleotides read TGCAGTGCTAGAGATGGGGCGCGGCCTAGGCCCAAAAACATTCAGTACTTC.

A word on this clonotype: This may arise from a read error, as a much more abundant clone is one base away. The rearrangement uses TRBV6-2 or TRBV6-3 and TRBJ2-5; D call uncertain. The DNA end is more similar to TRBJ2-1, so the J call may be wrong. The V gene's germline CDR1 is MNHEY and CDR2 SVGEGT. CDR3 length: 17 amino acids. CDR3 coding DNA: TGTGCCAGCAGTCTAAGGTCCCTTCGAAGGGAACAAGAGACCCAGTTCTTC. Its translation is CASSLRSLRREQETQFF.

This chain links TRBV28 with TRBJ2-7; 11 bases are shared with TRBD1. Germline CDR1 and CDR2: MDHEN and SYDVKM. Trimming at V came to 6 bases and at J to 5 bases, leaving 9 bases not matched to a gene. The CDR3 covers 15 residues. The CDR3 DNA is TGTGCCAGCAGCCCCCTCCGGGACAGGGGGAACGAGCAGTACTTC. This translates into CASSPLRDRGNEQYF. Variable domain in full (rest from reference TRBV28 and TRBJ2-7): DVKVTQSSRYLVKRTGEKVFLECVQDMDHENMFWYRQDPGLGLRLIYFSYDVKMKEKGDIPEGYSVSREKKERFSLILESASTNQTSMYLCASSPLRDRGNEQYFGPGTRLTVT.

V gene TRBV12-3 or TRBV12-4 combines with J gene TRBJ2-7; 7 positions match TRBD2. CDR3 length equals 16 residues. V lost 6 bases to trimming and J lost 7 bases; unmatched junction nucleotides: 18. The CDR3 nucleotides read TGTGCCAGCAGCCGCCCCCGGGGCGGGAGATACAATGAGCAGTACTTC. Its protein product is CASSRPRGGRYNEQYF.

The chain recombines TRBV7-2 with TRBJ2-1, with 7 positions matching TRBD2. The trim removed 5 bases at V and 7 bases at J, leaving 11 bases unmatched. The CDR3 has 15 amino acids. Germline V gene data show CDR1 as SGHTA and CDR2 as FQGNSA. The CDR3 spells CASSPQGGSINEQFF. The DNA of the CDR3 is TGTGCCAGCAGCCCCCAGGGCGGGAGTATTAATGAGCAGTTCTTC.

The J gene is TRBJ2-7, the V gene TRBV29-1; possibly TRBD1 for D (7 bases). The J call is uncertain, as TRBJ2-5 better fits the DNA end. The germline gives CDR1 SQVTM, CDR2 ANQGSEA. The CDR3 totals 14 residues. The CDR3 protein is CSVAPGGRWETQYF. As DNA, the CDR3 is TGCAGCGTTGCCCCAGGGGGGCGGTGGGAGACCCAGTACTTC.

The chain combines TRBV4-3 with TRBJ2-2; 12 bases align to TRBD2. The germline V gene encodes CDR1 LGHNA and CDR2 YSLEER. The CDR3 totals 15 residues. With V trimmed by 1 base and J by 9 bases, 3 bases remained unmatched. The CDR3 protein is CASSQGTSGIWELFF. CDR3 DNA: TGCGCCAGCAGCCAAGGGACTAGCGGGATCTGGGAGCTGTTTTTT.

The rearrangement joins TRBV28 to TRBJ1-6; D call uncertain. CDR3 length: 15 residues. The ends were cut back, 3 bases at V and 9 bases at J, with 15 bases in the middle. Germline lookup yields CDR1 MDHEN and CDR2 SYDVKM. The CDR3 here is CASSLVGLALSPLHF. The CDR3 DNA is TGTGCCAGCAGTTTGGTTGGACTTGCTCTTTCACCCCTCCACTTT.

This clonotype was counted only a few times. The chain joins TRBV15 to TRBJ2-5; 8 bases are shared with TRBD2. The end of the DNA is better explained by TRBJ2-7, so the J call may be wrong. CDR1 and CDR2 from the germline V gene are LNHNV and YYDKDF (reference sequence). The CDR3 has 19 residues. The CDR3 protein is CATSRDHLGGGASGYEQYF. The DNA for the CDR3 is TGTGCCACCAGCAGAGATCATTTGGGAGGAGGAGCTAGCGGGTACGAGCAGTACTTC.

The CDR3 here is CSVVGTSYEQYF. The CDR3 DNA reads as TGCAGTGTAGTGGGCACCTCCTACGAGCAGTACTTC. The genes are TRBV20-1 and TRBJ2-7; D is unresolved. CDR1 is DFQATT and CDR2 is SNEGSKA in the germline V gene (reference sequence). Trimming removed 7 bases from V and 0 bases from J, with 10 bases in between. CDR3 length: 12 residues.